This T cell receptor beta chain was identified in a study of cytomegalovirus exposure and HLA in healthy donors (dated by TCRdb to the late 2010s). At the level of the whole study: According to a later analysis, the roughly 130 validation repertoires were produced on the same platform as the 700 or so repertoires of the first cohort. To predict cytomegalovirus infection status, the study combined high-throughput TCR immunosequencing, statistical association of individual TCRs with disease status, and machine learning. Along with the 666-subject first cohort, a separate validation cohort of 120 different subjects was used. The study aimed to test whether signatures of past pathogen exposure could be identified by cataloging public T cell receptors. The research as a whole found: All 110 or so repertoires were used to score co-occurrence in the validation cohort in a later analysis, because that analysis had no HLA typing for the cohort. In the study, 150 to 200 TCR beta chains were listed as associated with cytomegalovirus. In vitro tests confirmed that three of the cytomegalovirus-associated TCR beta chains recognize cytomegalovirus antigens. The authors suggested that the approach could potentially be extended to other disease states and immunological phenotypes. In a later analysis, TCRs clustered in the first cohort were found to also tend to co-occur in the 100 to 150 validation repertoires, with approximately 95% of cluster scores above 0. The classifier was reported to diagnose cytomegalovirus status with high specificity and sensitivity in both the original cohort and the validation cohort. Most TCR sequences were seen in very few donors, while some public TCRs were found in many individuals.

Comment on this clone: Its antigen target is currently unknown. It has no much larger one-base neighbor in the sample; base qualities were not kept.

Receptor amplification or capture employed the immunoSEQ multiplex PCR assay. The published analysis was carried out like this. To diagnose cytomegalovirus status from the catalog of TCR beta chain sequences, a statistical classification framework was built. The table was pulled from immuneACCESS by TCRdb, which kept in-frame rearrangements only. Such tables lose some clones; where checked, under half of the loss comes from unresolved V genes, and the rest has no known cause. The DNA was the basis for D and trimming; V, J and clone size are from that table. This sample gives more than 150,000 clones in total; 75% to 90% of them show up just once. The top ten hold around 6.7% of the sample. Donors formed part of the validation cohort, which comprised over a hundred subjects and was distinct from the first cohort of under 800 subjects. The CDR3 runs 13 residues from the cysteine to the phenylalanine. CDR3 DNA only is kept here, 39 bases in frame from base 1. Reading the germline V gene gives CDR1 SQVTM and CDR2 ANQGSEA. Trimming removed 6 bases from V and 1 base from J, leaving 10 bases between the germline ends.

The specimen was PBMCs. This receptor was obtained from a man younger than 35 in good health and CMV-seropositive. Rearrangement joined TRBV29-1 to TRBJ1-5; confidence is insufficient to name the D gene. The DNA sequence is given as TGCAGCGTGCTCGATAGCAGCAATCAGCCCCAGCATTTT. Its product reads: CSVLDSSNQPQHF.